This TCR beta chain was found in a study of T cells in Graves' hyperthyroidism and ophthalmopathy. Study at large: Upon initial diagnosis and before any treatment, peripheral blood was collected.

Amplified TCR beta CDR3 regions came from RNA transcripts. The HTBI primer set drove a first-round RT-PCR of the TCR CDR3. Each CDR3 protein gets one entry after TCRdb re-called the multiplex PCR reads with MiXCR. The sample shows more than 500,000 distinct CDR3 sequences, about 16% of them seen only once. V was trimmed by 5 bases and J by 6 bases, leaving 8 bases between them. CDR3 length: 12 residues. The germline V gene has CDR1 MDHEN and CDR2 SYDVKM. The receptor was derived from a woman aged 25-40 years with Graves' ophthalmopathy. Sequencing was carried out using blood. This chain connects TRBV28 to TRBJ1-5; D is unresolved. In DNA form, the CDR3 reads TGTGCCAGCAGTGAATACGGTCAGCCCCAGCATTTT. Its translation is CASSEYGQPQHF.